This T cell receptor (beta chain) was retrieved from a study of T cell responses to AZD1222 COVID-19 vaccine. Assay: immunoSEQ multiplex PCR; the TCRdb copy retains only in-frame clones and omits some. This sample has 120,000 to 150,000 clones, with 88% found just once. Points from the study as a whole: Females made up more of the donors, who were largely white British, and clonal diversity may have come out too low. As reported, nearly half of all spike-specific TCRs target variant regions that are unmutated.

About this clone itself: Its target is unknown.

The CDR3 sequence is 14 residues long. Trimming shortened V by 5 bases and J by 3 bases, and 13 bases separated the two germline ends. Per the germline V gene, CDR1 is MNHEY and CDR2 is SVGAGI. The chain recombines TRBV6-5 with TRBJ1-1; D unresolved. The input for sequencing was peripheral blood, taken 28 days after the second dose of the MenACWY control vaccine. This TCR came from an adult who received the MenACWY meningococcal vaccine as a control. In DNA, the CDR3 is TGTGCCAGCAGTCTAACGGGAATCGACACTGAAGCTTTCTTT. Its translation is CASSLTGIDTEAFF.